This T cell receptor (beta chain) was sequenced during a study of human T cells and chemical hapten exposure. With regard to this clonotype: Antigen unknown.

Time point here: patch test 1, 2 weeks after DPC sensitization. Treatment here: therapeutic diphenylcyclopropenone sensitization with weekly scalp DPC. Each donor was an alopecia patient between 18 and 70 years of age who qualified for DPC. From germline, CDR1 is ENHRY and CDR2 SYGVKD. CDR3 length: 15 residues. The V and J ends lost 2 bases and 6 bases, in that order; junction bases with no gene match: 6. Study-wide findings and caveats: Positive correlation was observed between PT1 expanded TCR counts and patch test score.

Each CDR3 protein is one row after TCRdb ran MiXCR on the RACE reads. Among some 200,000 distinct CDR3 sequences listed, under 25% were seen once. Material: whole blood, obtained in connection with sensitization to the hapten diphenylcyclopropenone (DPC). This chain connects TRBV10-3 to TRBJ1-4, with 7 bases matching TRBD1. The receptor comes from a woman between 50 and 59 years old with alopecia areata. Some clones in this sample may be carry-over from other donors' samples. CDR3 bases: TGTGCCATCAGTGAGGGACAGGAAACAGATGAAAAACTGTTTTTT. Its protein product is CAISEGQETDEKLFF.